The clone carrying this T cell receptor beta chain was counted only a few times. What it binds is unknown. The authors extracted RNA and reverse transcribed it into cDNA as the sequencing template. Sequenced by immunoSEQ multiplex PCR; TCRdb stores in-frame clones only, minus some. The sample shows roughly 150,000 clones, 45% to 60% of them seen only once. Germline V gives CDR1 SNHLY, CDR2 FYNNEI. The V end was cut by 3 bases, the J end by 5 bases, with 8 bases between. The length of the CDR3 is 13 residues. This sample is part of a study of CD8+ T cells in alopecia areata. General study points: Scalp sample data also include resident alphabeta T cells from normal skin. In patients, TCRs were shared less clearly than in mice, and HLA may possibly be involved.

The chain uses TRBV2 and TRBJ1-5; D not certain. The sample was CD4+ T cells sorted from blood. The source is a human donor in good health. As DNA, the CDR3 is TGTGCCAGCAGTGATGACACCGATCAGCCCCAGCATTTT. It specifies CASSDDTDQPQHF.